The 15 T cell receptor beta chains presented below share a single source sample, sequenced in a study of blood T cells in healthy people across ages. A J-beta primer mix and a sample-barcoded 5' primer were used in a second PCR of roughly 7 to 12 cycles. Each CDR3 protein is one row after TCRdb ran MiXCR on the 5' RACE reads. The sample lists fewer than 950,000 distinct CDR3 sequences; about 55% were seen once. Sequencing was done on a sample of blood. These TCRs come from a man older than 75 in good health.

This chain joins TRBV5-1 and TRBJ1-5, with unresolved D. This CDR3 comprises 13 residues. Per germline, CDR1 SGHRS and CDR2 YFSETQ. The V end lost 0 bases, the J end lost 5 bases, and 6 bases lay between the germline ends. The DNA of the CDR3 is TGCGCCAGCAGCTTGGGACGGGATCAGCCCCAGCATTTT. Protein sequence: CASSLGRDQPQHF.

This sequence joins TRBV24-1 and TRBJ2-7, with 8 bases aligning to TRBD1. Germline V CDR1 and CDR2: KGHDR, SFDVKD. This CDR3 has 12 residues. The J segment lost 9 bases and the V segment lost 4 bases, leaving 4 bases of the junction unmatched. DNA for the CDR3: TGTGCCACCAGTGACCCCGGGACAGGGCAGTACTTC. Residues: CATSDPGTGQYF.

A few counts support this clonotype. The V gene is TRBV9, the J gene TRBJ2-1; 7 positions match TRBD1. Germline-derived CDR1 and CDR2 are SGDLS and YYNGEE. V shed 5 bases and J 4 bases; nucleotides not matched to a gene: 9. The CDR3 loop spans 15 amino acids. The CDR3 spells CASSVRDREYNEQFF. DNA of the CDR3: TGTGCCAGCAGTGTCCGGGACAGAGAATACAATGAGCAGTTCTTC.

This clonotype was seen a few times. A clone one base away is much larger, so this may be a read error. The chain joins TRBV29-1 to TRBJ2-1, with D maybe TRBD2 (5 bases). Judging by the DNA end, TRBJ2-7 fits better; the J call may be wrong. The CDR3 contains 12 residues. Germline CDR1 reads SQVTM; CDR2 reads ANQGSEA. CDR3 coding DNA: TGCAGCTGCCCTGGGAGATACAATGAGCAGTACTTC. Translated, it gives CSCPGRYNEQYF.

There are a few counts of this clonotype. The chain carries TRBV10-2 and TRBJ1-2; possibly TRBD1 for D (6 bases). CDR3 length: 14 amino acids. Deletions cut 1 base from V and 0 bases from J, with 6 bases between. CDR1 is WSHSY and CDR2 is SAAADI in the germline V gene. The CDR3 loop is CASSEWTANYGYTF. The CDR3 nucleotides read TGCGCCAGCAGTGAGTGGACAGCTAACTATGGCTACACCTTC.

The sample holds a few counts of this clonotype. The chain is built from TRBV9 and TRBJ2-5; D is perhaps TRBD2 (6 bases). Trimming stripped 0 bases from V and 11 bases from J, with 8 bases between. In germline, CDR1 is SGDLS, CDR2 YYNGEE. CDR3 length: 11 residues. CDR3 amino acids: CASSVDREQYF. CDR3 nucleotide sequence: TGTGCCAGCAGCGTAGATCGGGAGCAGTACTTC. The full variable domain, its missing parts supplied by reference TRBV9 and TRBJ2-5, is DSGVTQTPKHLITATGQRVTLRCSPRSGDLSVYWYQQSLDQGLQFLIQYYNGEERAKGNILERFSAQQFPDLHSELNLSSLELGDSALYFCASSVDREQYFGPGTRLLVL.

The chain employs TRBV3-1 and TRBJ2-3, with D perhaps matching TRBD2 (7 bases). Germline V gives CDR1 LGHDT, CDR2 YNNKEL (reference sequence). Trimming removed 4 bases at V and 3 bases at J, with 14 bases between. The CDR3 has 15 residues. This CDR3 is CASSLRGGPTDTQYF. The CDR3 DNA follows: TGTGCCAGCAGCCTAAGGGGGGGACCGACAGATACGCAGTATTTT.

The V and J genes are TRBV27 and TRBJ2-7, with D possibly being TRBD1 or TRBD2 (5 bases each). Germline-derived CDR1 and CDR2 are MNHEY and SMNVEV (reference sequence). CDR3 length: 18 residues. The V end lost 2 bases, the J end lost 2 bases, and 22 bases lay between the germline ends. The CDR3 loop is CASSLIWQGRRPPYEQYF. The DNA of the CDR3 is TGTGCCAGCAGTTTAATCTGGCAGGGCCGGAGGCCCCCCTACGAGCAGTACTTC.

This clonotype was found a few times. The gene calls are TRBV5-1 and TRBJ1-1; TRBD1 matches at 8 bases. This CDR3 is built from 15 residues. CDR1 SGHRS and CDR2 YFSETQ come from the germline V gene. V was pared by 3 bases and J by 0 bases, with 4 bases of the junction left unmatched. The chain's CDR3 is CASSSGTGVNTEAFF. The CDR3, as DNA: TGCGCCAGCAGCTCTGGGACAGGAGTGAACACTGAAGCTTTCTTT.

To note about this clonotype: No DNA is shown, since the ends of the CDR3 on it are uncertain; the CDR3 is the one TCRdb lists. The chain carries TRBV4-1 and TRBJ2-3; the D call of TRBD2 is as the table states it, not checked on the DNA. The CDR3 is 17 residues long, counting both termini. The V gene's germline CDR1 is MGHRA and CDR2 YSYEKL. This CDR3 reads CASSQVGLGSRHRYAYF.

This rearrangement joins TRBV7-3 to TRBJ2-5; D perhaps matches TRBD1 (6 bases). The CDR3 sequence is 13 residues long. V lost 7 bases, J lost 4 bases, and 13 bases lay in between. Germline CDR1 and CDR2: SGHTA and FQGTGA. CDR3 loop: CASTPGHLETQYF. In DNA form, the CDR3 reads TGTGCCAGCACCCCGGGACACTTAGAGACCCAGTACTTC.

The V gene is TRBV29-1, the J gene TRBJ2-5, with D perhaps TRBD2 (5 bases). Deletions cut 4 bases from V and 1 base from J, with 7 bases between. This CDR3 spans 12 amino acids. Looked up from germline, CDR1 is SQVTM and CDR2 is ANQGSEA. In DNA, the CDR3 is TGCAGCGTTGGGACTTTCCAAGAGACCCAGTACTTC. Amino acids: CSVGTFQETQYF.

The genes are TRBV7-3 and TRBJ2-1; D is possibly TRBD2 (5 bases). The CDR3 loop spans 15 amino acids. Germline V gene data show CDR1 as SGHTA and CDR2 as FQGTGA. With 2 bases removed from V and 2 bases from J, the gap between germline ends came to 10 bases. The CDR3 region is CASSLGVGAYNEQFF. The CDR3 DNA reads as TGTGCCAGCAGCTTAGGCGTCGGGGCCTACAATGAGCAGTTCTTC.

V and J are TRBV12-3 or TRBV12-4 and TRBJ2-3; the match to TRBD1 covers 9 bases. V gave up 6 bases and J gave up 3 bases; unmatched junction bases: 7. The length of the CDR3 is 15 residues. CDR3 loop: CASSTTGGRTDTQYF. CDR3 bases: TGTGCCAGCAGCACGACAGGGGGACGGACAGATACGCAGTATTTT.

The gene calls are TRBV20-1 and TRBJ2-5; D might be TRBD1 (5 bases). The end of the DNA fits TRBJ2-4 better, so the J call may be wrong. Germline V gene lookup returns CDR1 DFQATT and CDR2 SNEGSKA (reference sequence). The length of the CDR3 is 16 residues. Written as DNA, the CDR3 is TGCAGTGCTAGAGATTCCCAGTGGGGCGGCAAAAACATTCAGTACTTC. The encoded protein is CSARDSQWGGKNIQYF.